These 15 T cell receptor beta chains were sequenced from one sample in a study of early T cells in non-severe SARS-CoV-2 infection. TCRdb reprocessed the 5' RACE reads with MiXCR, giving one entry per CDR3 protein. The profile shows approximately 70,000 distinct CDR3 sequences, more than 3.5% of them singletons. Sequenced here: whole blood, sampled at baseline. The receptors were gathered from an adult who was a healthcare worker with PCR-confirmed SARS-CoV-2 infection or an uninfected control (not recorded which). The donor label of this sample is uncertain.

The V call is TRBV13, the J call TRBJ2-1; possibly TRBD2 for D (6 bases). Trimming left V 6 bases short and J 7 bases short, with 16 bases between. This CDR3 is 14 amino acids long. The V gene's germline CDR1 is PRHDT and CDR2 FYEKMQ (reference sequence). The CDR3 region has the DNA TGTGCCAGCAGGAGGGGCCTTGGAGGGAATGAGCAGTTCTTC. This sequence encodes CASRRGLGGNEQFF.

This chain uses TRBV29-1 with TRBJ2-5; D remains unclear. The CDR3 totals 12 residues. Trimming removed 4 bases from V and 5 bases from J, with 11 bases in between. CDR1 SQVTM and CDR2 ANQGSEA come from the germline V gene. CDR3 sequence (DNA): TGCAGCGTTGGTCTCTCCGGGGAGACCCAGTACTTC. Protein: CSVGLSGETQYF.

This rearrangement joins TRBV7-9 to TRBJ2-1, with 9 bases identical to TRBD2. The CDR3 runs 18 residues. With 4 bases clipped from V and 0 bases from J, the junction kept 10 bases outside the gene matches. Germline V gives CDR1 SEHNR, CDR2 FQNEAQ (reference sequence). The CDR3 sequence: CASSSGVAGALSYNEQFF. The CDR3 nucleotides read TGTGCCAGCAGCTCCGGGGTAGCGGGGGCCCTCTCCTACAATGAGCAGTTCTTC.

This clonotype was seen many times. V and J are TRBV6-6 and TRBJ1-1; 9 positions match TRBD1. With 2 bases clipped from V and 1 base from J, the junction kept 5 bases outside the gene matches. CDR1 and CDR2 (germline): MNHNY, SVGAGI (reference sequence). The CDR3 loop spans 16 amino acids. CDR3 loop: CASSYPLDRGNTEAFF. In DNA, the CDR3 is TGTGCCAGCAGTTACCCACTGGACAGGGGGAACACTGAAGCTTTCTTT.

The V call is TRBV24-1, the J call TRBJ1-4; D may be TRBD1 (6 bases). Germline V gene data show CDR1 as KGHDR and CDR2 as SFDVKD. V was cut by 2 bases and J by 8 bases, with 14 bases left in between. The CDR3 covers 15 residues. The DNA for the CDR3 is TGTGCCACCAGTGATTCAACAGGGATTGCGGAAAAACTGTTTTTT. Amino acid sequence: CATSDSTGIAEKLFF.

The sample holds a few counts of this clonotype. The V call is TRBV7-9, the J call TRBJ2-2, with D unresolved. V lost 5 bases and J 0 bases, leaving 13 bases between the germline ends. CDR1 is SEHNR and CDR2 is FQNEAQ in the germline V gene (reference sequence). The CDR3 contains 16 residues. As DNA, the CDR3 is TGTGCCAGCAGCCCCCGAGCAACAACGAACACCGGGGAGCTGTTTTTT. It yields the protein CASSPRATTNTGELFF.

This clonotype has at least ten counts. The V gene is TRBV5-8, the J gene TRBJ2-7; a weak D match, TRBD2 (5 bases). CDR1 is SGHTS and CDR2 is YDEGEE in the germline V gene. This CDR3 has 12 amino acids. V dropped 4 bases and J dropped 6 bases, with 11 bases sitting between them. The CDR3 sequence: CASSPFGGEQYF. The CDR3 DNA reads TGTGCCAGCAGCCCCTTTGGAGGCGAGCAGTACTTC.

This clonotype has only a few counts. Sequence at one end of the junction differs from germline and may be a read error. The V and J genes are TRBV10-1 and TRBJ1-1; D may be TRBD1 (5 bases). The CDR3 consists of 14 residues. Germline values: CDR1 WNHNN, CDR2 SYGVQD (reference sequence). This chain's CDR3 is CASRDTGRNTEAFF. DNA of the CDR3: TGCGCCAGCAGGGATACGGGACGCAACACTGAAGCTTTTTTT.

Ten or more counts support this clonotype. The J gene is TRBJ2-5, the V gene TRBV20-1; weak D call: TRBD1 (6 bases). The CDR3 covers 14 residues. V was trimmed by 5 bases and J by 2 bases, leaving 15 bases between them. In germline, CDR1 is DFQATT, CDR2 SNEGSKA (reference sequence). The CDR3 spells CSAPRGGPQETQYF. The CDR3 region has the DNA TGCAGTGCTCCCCGAGGGGGACCACAAGAGACCCAGTACTTC.

This clonotype occurred many times. The chain recombines TRBV10-3 with TRBJ2-1, with 10 bases lining up with TRBD1. The trim removed 10 bases at V and 5 bases at J, leaving 5 bases unmatched. This CDR3 is 13 amino acids long. The germline gives CDR1 ENHRY, CDR2 SYGVKD. The DNA of the CDR3 is TGTGCCACCACCGGGACAGGGGACAATGAGCAGTTCTTC. Its protein is CATTGTGDNEQFF.

This clonotype was counted between two and nine times. CDR3 nucleotide sequence: TGCAGTGCTGGCTCCGGGACTAGCGGGATCAACGAGCAGTACTTC. Protein sequence: CSAGSGTSGINEQYF. The chain couples TRBV20-1 to TRBJ2-7; the match to TRBD2 covers 13 bases. The germline CDR1 and CDR2 sequences are DFQATT and SNEGSKA (reference sequence). The CDR3 consists of 15 residues. Unmatched junction bases numbered 9, after V lost 5 bases and J lost 5 bases.

V and J are TRBV7-8 and TRBJ2-2; TRBD1 matches 7 bases. The V and J ends lost 4 bases and 0 bases, in that order; junction bases with no gene match: 8. The CDR3 loop spans 17 amino acids. Germline loops: CDR1 SGHVS, CDR2 FQNEAQ. In DNA form, the CDR3 reads TGTGCCAGCAGCTCGCGACAGGGCTGGTCGAACACCGGGGAGCTGTTTTTT. Protein: CASSSRQGWSNTGELFF.

This chain links TRBV28 with TRBJ2-3; TRBD2 agrees at 11 bases. Germline V lookup: CDR1 MDHEN, CDR2 SYDVKM. Germline trimming cut 6 bases from V and 2 bases from J; bases unmatched to any gene: 10. CDR3 length: 17 residues. The CDR3 nucleotides read TGTGCCAGCAGCCTACCCCTAGCGGGGGGCGACACAGATACGCAGTATTTT. It encodes CASSLPLAGGDTDTQYF.

This clonotype has just a few counts. The V call is TRBV6-2 or TRBV6-3, the J call TRBJ2-2; 10 positions match TRBD1. The CDR3 loop spans 13 amino acids. Trimming removed 11 bases from V and 7 bases from J; junction bases left unmatched: 7. Per germline, CDR1 MNHEY and CDR2 SVGEGT. The CDR3: CACRQGAFGELFF. CDR3 bases: TGTGCCTGTAGACAGGGGGCCTTCGGGGAGCTGTTTTTT.

This clonotype was picked up a small number of times. The rearrangement links TRBV6-5 to TRBJ1-3, with 8 positions matching TRBD1. Looked up from germline, CDR1 is MNHEY and CDR2 is SVGAGI. This CDR3 region has 15 residues. The V segment lost 6 bases and the J segment 0 bases; nucleotides outside the gene matches: 4. The CDR3 coding sequence is TGTGCCAGCAGACAGGGGGGATTCTCTGGAAACACCATATATTTT. Protein: CASRQGGFSGNTIYF.